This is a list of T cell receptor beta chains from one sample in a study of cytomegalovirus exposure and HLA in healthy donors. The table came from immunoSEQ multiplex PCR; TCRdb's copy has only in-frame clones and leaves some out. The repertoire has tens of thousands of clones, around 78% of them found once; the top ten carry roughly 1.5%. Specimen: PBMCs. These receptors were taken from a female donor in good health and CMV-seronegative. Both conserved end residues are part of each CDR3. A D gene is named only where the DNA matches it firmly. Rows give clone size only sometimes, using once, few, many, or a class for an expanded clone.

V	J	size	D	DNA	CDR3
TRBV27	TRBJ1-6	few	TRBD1	TGTGCCAGCAGTTTTTCAGACAGGGGGCGGTTTAATTCACCCCTCCACTTT	CASSFSDRGRFNSPLHF
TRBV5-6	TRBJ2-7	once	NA	TGTGCCAGCAGCTTGAACCCAGGGGACGAGCAGTACTTC	CASSLNPGDEQYF
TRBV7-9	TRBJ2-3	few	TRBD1	TGTGCCAGCAGCTCCCGGGACAGGATGTTAGATACGCAGTATTTT	CASSSRDRMLDTQYF
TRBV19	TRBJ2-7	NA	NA	TGTGCCAGTAGTACGACAGGTCCCTACGAGCAGTACTTC	CASSTTGPYEQYF
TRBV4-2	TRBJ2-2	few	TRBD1	TGTGCCAGCAGCCTAGAATTTACAGGGGTAGGCGGGGAGCTGTTTTTT	CASSLEFTGVGGELFF
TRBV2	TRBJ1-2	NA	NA	TGTGCCAGCAGTGAAGCGCTTTTGGCGGGGAACGGCTACACCTTC	CASSEALLAGNGYTF
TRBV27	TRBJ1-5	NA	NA	TGCGCCAGCAGTTTAGATGGGGGAGGACAGCCCCAGCATTTT	CASSLDGGGQPQHF
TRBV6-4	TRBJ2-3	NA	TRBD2	TGTGCCAGCAGTAGCGGGGCCACAGATACGCAGTATTTT	CASSSGATDTQYF
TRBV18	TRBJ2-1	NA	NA	TGTGCCAGCTCACCGCTAACCTTGACTGCTAGCTCCTACAATGAGCAGTTCTTC	CASSPLTLTASSYNEQFF
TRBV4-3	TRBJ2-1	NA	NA	TGCGCCAGCAGCACGAGCACTGGACAGTACAATGAGCAGTTCTTC	CASSTSTGQYNEQFF
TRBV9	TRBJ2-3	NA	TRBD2	TGTGCCAGCAGCGGAACGGGGGGGTTAAGCACAGATACGCAGTATTTT	CASSGTGGLSTDTQYF
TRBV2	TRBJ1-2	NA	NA	TGTGCCAGCAGTCCAATTTTGGCAGGGGTTTCCACGTCCTATGGCTACACCTTC	CASSPILAGVSTSYGYTF
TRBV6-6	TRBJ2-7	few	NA	TGTGCCAGCTCTGATAGGGGGGAGGGCCAGCAGTACTTC	CASSDRGEGQQYF
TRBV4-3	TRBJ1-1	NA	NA	TGCGCCAGCAGCCAAGTCCCCTATGGCACTGAAGCTTTCTTT	CASSQVPYGTEAFF
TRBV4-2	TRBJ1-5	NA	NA	TGTGCCAGCAGCCAATTTTTCACAGAAAGGCGCAATCAGCCCCAGCATTTT	CASSQFFTERRNQPQHF